A selection of T cell receptor beta chains follows, all from one sample in a study of blood T cell repertoires in COVID-19. Profiling relied on immunoSEQ multiplex PCR, and the TCRdb table lists in-frame clones only, not all of them. The data contain 30,000 to 40,000 clones, roughly 70% of them singletons. Sample: peripheral blood. These receptors were obtained from a man aged 65-85 years with COVID-19, enrolled during active disease. Both conserved end residues are part of each CDR3. A D gene is named only where the DNA matches it firmly. Clone size is stated in some rows and not others, as once, few, many or a class when expanded.

15 | TRBJ1-5 | . | TRBV6-2/TRBV6-3 | TRBD1 | CASSPGQGGNQPQHF | TGTGCCAGCAGTCCGGGACAGGGGGGAAATCAGCCCCAGCATTTT
14 | TRBJ2-1 | few | TRBV15 | . | CATSRTPRSDEQFF | TGTGCCACCAGCAGAACCCCACGGTCTGATGAGCAGTTCTTC
16 | TRBJ2-3 | . | TRBV5-4 | . | CASSTLGGGVTDTQYF | TGTGCCAGCAGCACCTTGGGCGGAGGGGTGACAGATACGCAGTATTTT
15 | TRBJ2-7 | . | TRBV27 | . | CASSAIGRFTYEQYF | TGTGCCAGCAGCGCCATTGGGCGATTCACCTACGAGCAGTACTTC
15 | TRBJ2-2 | . | TRBV25-1 | . | CASSEPGKTTGELFF | TGTGCCAGCAGTGAGCCGGGGAAAACGACCGGGGAGCTGTTTTTT
14 | TRBJ1-2 | . | TRBV19 | . | CASTRRESYYGYTF | TGTGCCAGTACCAGACGGGAATCGTACTATGGCTACACCTTC
12 | TRBJ2-2 | . | TRBV5-1 | . | CASSQNTGELFF | TGCGCCAGCAGCCAGAACACCGGGGAGCTGTTTTTT
14 | TRBJ1-2 | . | TRBV1 | . | CTSSQDGGPLGYTF | TGCACCAGCAGCCAAGATGGAGGGCCGCTGGGCTACACCTTC
16 | TRBJ1-1 | . | TRBV18 | . | CASSPRKVGSGPEAFF | TGTGCCAGCTCACCACGCAAGGTGGGGAGCGGACCTGAAGCTTTCTTT
11 | TRBJ2-1 | few | TRBV5-3 | TRBD2 | CARSFPGGQFF | TGTGCCAGAAGCTTTCCGGGGGGGCAGTTCTTC
15 | TRBJ2-3 | . | TRBV14 | . | CASSQDSGAIDTQYF | TGTGCCAGCAGCCAAGATTCAGGGGCGATCGATACGCAGTATTTT
12 | TRBJ2-5 | . | TRBV11-1 | . | CASSLVRETQYF | TGTGCCAGCAGCTTAGTCCGGGAGACCCAGTACTTC
13 | TRBJ2-2 | once | TRBV3-1/TRBV3-2 | . | CAVQDANTGELFF | TGTGCCGTACAGGACGCGAACACCGGGGAGCTGTTTTTT
14 | TRBJ2-2 | . | TRBV2 | TRBD2 | CASSPTSGTEGLFF | TGTGCCAGCAGCCCGACTAGCGGGACGGAGGGGCTGTTTTTT
14 | TRBJ2-5 | . | TRBV4-1 | TRBD1 | CASSHPDREETQYF | TGCGCCAGCAGCCACCCGGACAGGGAAGAGACCCAGTACTTC
16 | TRBJ2-1 | . | TRBV5-1 | TRBD2 | CASSLPGGREVNEQFF | TGCGCCAGCAGCTTACCTGGCGGGAGGGAGGTTAATGAGCAGTTCTTC
15 | TRBJ1-1 | . | TRBV11-2 | . | CASSAVPTGNTEAFF | TGTGCCAGCAGCGCCGTACCGACAGGGAACACTGAAGCTTTCTTT
15 | TRBJ2-2 | . | TRBV28 | . | CASSFPGLGTGELFF | TGTGCCAGCAGTTTTCCAGGGTTAGGCACCGGGGAGCTGTTTTTT
15 | TRBJ2-3 | . | TRBV5-1 | TRBD1 | CASSLRDRVTDTQYF | TGCGCCAGCAGCCTCCGGGACAGGGTGACAGATACGCAGTATTTT
21 | TRBJ2-7 | few | TRBV4-3 | TRBD2 | CASSQPGPGLAGATAADEQYF | TGCGCCAGCAGCCAACCCGGGCCGGGACTAGCGGGGGCAACTGCGGCCGACGAGCAGTACTTC
15 | TRBJ1-6 | . | TRBV6-5 | . | CASTPVGSYNSPLHF | TGTGCCAGCACCCCGGTTGGCTCCTATAATTCACCCCTCCACTTT
14 | TRBJ2-4 | . | TRBV6-6 | . | CASRNAYPGNIQYF | TGTGCCAGCAGGAACGCCTACCCGGGAAACATTCAGTACTTC
15 | TRBJ2-1 | . | TRBV7-8 | . | CASSQSLGSYNEQFF | TGTGCCAGCAGCCAAAGCCTCGGCTCCTACAATGAGCAGTTCTTC
13 | TRBJ2-1 | . | TRBV7-6 | . | CASSYIGGNEQFF | TGTGCCAGCAGCTATATAGGGGGCAATGAGCAGTTCTTC
17 | TRBJ2-3 | once | TRBV11-2 | TRBD2 | CASSLEHKRGGVNTQYF | TGTGCCAGCAGCTTAGAACATAAGCGGGGGGGCGTGAATACGCAGTATTTT
12 | TRBJ2-7 | . | TRBV6-2/TRBV6-3 | . | CASSYSERTEYF | TGTGCCAGCAGTTACTCGGAAAGGACAGAGTACTTC
16 | TRBJ2-1 | few | TRBV5-1 | TRBD1 | CASSLELGQVYNEQFF | TGCGCCAGCAGCTTGGAATTGGGACAGGTATACAATGAGCAGTTCTTC
15 | TRBJ1-6 | . | TRBV5-1 | . | CASSWDSWGYSPLHF | TGCGCCAGCAGCTGGGACTCTTGGGGGTATTCACCCCTCCACTTT
16 | TRBJ1-1 | . | TRBV5-6 | TRBD1 | CASSLAGGGTDTEAFF | TGTGCCAGCAGCTTGGCCGGGGGTGGGACAGACACTGAAGCTTTCTTT
14 | TRBJ1-1 | . | TRBV18 | TRBD1 | CASSPRTGETEAFF | TGTGCCAGCTCACCGAGGACAGGGGAGACTGAAGCTTTCTTT
16 | TRBJ2-7 | . | TRBV19 | TRBD2 | CASSIDTSGYSYEQYF | TGTGCCAGTAGTATCGATACTAGCGGTTACTCCTACGAGCAGTACTTC
13 | TRBJ1-3 | . | TRBV6-1 | . | CASSESSGNTIYF | TGTGCCAGCAGTGAGAGCTCTGGAAACACCATATATTTT
14 | TRBJ1-1 | . | TRBV28 | . | CASSPGSKNTEAFF | TGTGCCAGCAGTCCCGGGAGCAAGAACACTGAAGCTTTCTTT
14 | TRBJ2-5 | few | TRBV5-4 | . | CASSPGTFQETQYF | TGTGCCAGCAGCCCTGGGACTTTCCAAGAGACCCAGTACTTC
15 | TRBJ1-1 | . | TRBV7-8 | . | CASRRSGALNTEAFF | TGTGCCAGCAGGCGAAGTGGGGCGCTTAACACTGAAGCTTTCTTT
13 | TRBJ2-7 | once | TRBV28 | . | CASMGTPSYEQYF | TGTGCCAGCATGGGGACACCCTCCTACGAGCAGTACTTC
15 | TRBJ1-4 | . | TRBV27 | . | CASSLRQAPGEKLFF | TGTGCCAGCAGTCTCCGACAGGCCCCCGGTGAAAAACTGTTTTTT
15 | TRBJ2-1 | once | TRBV5-4 | TRBD2 | CASSLGLAGLNEQFF | TGTGCCAGCAGCTTGGGGCTAGCGGGACTAAATGAGCAGTTCTTC
15 | TRBJ2-7 | . | TRBV27 | TRBD1 | CASSSQGAALSEQYF | TGTGCCAGCAGTTCGCAGGGGGCCGCCCTAAGCGAGCAGTACTTC
15 | TRBJ2-3 | . | TRBV9 | TRBD1 | CASSVDGTGGETQYF | TGTGCCAGCAGCGTAGATGGGACAGGGGGGGAGACGCAGTATTTT
13 | TRBJ2-5 | . | TRBV2 | TRBD2 | CASSGLAGETQYF | TGTGCCAGCAGTGGCCTAGCGGGAGAGACCCAGTACTTC
14 | TRBJ1-2 | few | TRBV30 | . | CAWSIPDNGYGYTF | TGTGCCTGGAGTATTCCGGACAACGGCTATGGCTACACCTTC
14 | TRBJ2-3 | . | TRBV7-2 | . | CASSLAEGTDTQYF | TGTGCCAGCAGCTTAGCGGAGGGGACAGATACGCAGTATTTT
13 | TRBJ1-4 | . | TRBV2 | . | CASSWGVNEKLFF | TGTGCCAGCTCTTGGGGAGTAAATGAAAAACTGTTTTTT
14 | TRBJ1-5 | . | TRBV19 | . | CASMQVTEYQPQHF | TGTGCCAGTATGCAGGTCACAGAGTATCAGCCCCAGCATTTT
14 | TRBJ1-2 | few | TRBV25-1 | . | CASSESHSYYGYTF | TGTGCCAGCAGTGAATCCCACAGCTACTATGGCTACACCTTC
16 | TRBJ2-3 | . | TRBV7-9 | . | CASSLDNRIFRDTQYF | TGTGCCAGCAGCTTAGATAACCGAATCTTTAGAGATACGCAGTATTTT
15 | TRBJ1-2 | once | TRBV14 | . | CASSQAPTTDYGYTF | TGTGCCAGCAGCCAAGCCCCTACGACTGACTATGGCTACACCTTC
17 | TRBJ1-4 | . | TRBV15 | TRBD1 | CATSRGAGGHQGGKLFF | TGTGCCACCAGCAGAGGGGCAGGGGGACACCAGGGCGGAAAACTGTTTTTT
12 | TRBJ2-3 | . | TRBV19 | TRBD2 | CATRLAGDTQYF | TGTGCCACGAGACTAGCTGGAGATACGCAGTATTTT
12 | TRBJ1-1 | . | TRBV18 | . | CASSTPGSEAFF | TGTGCCAGCTCCACTCCAGGGTCTGAAGCTTTCTTT
12 | TRBJ1-2 | few | TRBV12-3/TRBV12-4 | TRBD1 | CASRQGTYGYTF | TGTGCCAGCCGACAGGGGACCTATGGCTACACCTTC
14 | TRBJ1-1 | . | TRBV18 | . | CASSLQGGNTEAFF | TGTGCCAGCTCACTCCAGGGAGGGAACACTGAAGCTTTCTTT
15 | TRBJ1-1 | . | TRBV18 | TRBD1 | CASSSQGAQATEAFF | TGTGCCAGCTCATCACAGGGGGCGCAGGCCACTGAAGCTTTCTTT
15 | TRBJ1-5 | . | TRBV30 | . | CAWSAPGLTYQPQHF | TGTGCCTGGAGTGCGCCGGGATTGACTTATCAGCCCCAGCATTTT
16 | TRBJ1-3 | . | TRBV30 | . | CAWSIGRVSSGNTIYF | TGTGCCTGGAGTATAGGCAGGGTGAGCTCTGGAAACACCATATATTTT
16 | TRBJ1-4 | . | TRBV5-1 | . | CASSLNAGLDNEKLFF | TGCGCCAGCAGCTTGAACGCAGGATTGGATAATGAAAAACTGTTTTTT
14 | TRBJ1-1 | . | TRBV18 | TRBD1 | CASSGRQGTTEAFF | TGTGCCAGCTCAGGACGACAGGGGACCACTGAAGCTTTCTTT
15 | TRBJ1-5 | . | TRBV28 | TRBD1 | CASLNQGVDNQPQHF | TGTGCCAGCCTAAATCAGGGGGTTGACAATCAGCCCCAGCATTTT